These 19 T cell receptor beta chains were all obtained from the same sample, sequenced in a study of cytomegalovirus exposure and HLA in healthy donors. Primers: 60 Vbeta forward and 13 Jbeta reverse. Generated by immunoSEQ multiplex PCR, the TCRdb table keeps only in-frame clones and is missing some. Of about 140,000 clones in the sample, over 60% were seen once. Input material: PBMCs. All receptors come from a man aged 40-55 years in good health and CMV-seronegative.

J is TRBJ2-2 and V is TRBV9, with D uncertain. This CDR3 contains 14 residues. Germline V gene data show CDR1 as SGDLS and CDR2 as YYNGEE. V gave up 3 bases and J gave up 5 bases, with 11 bases separating them. The CDR3 loop is CASSAPDLTGELFF. In DNA form, the CDR3 reads TGTGCCAGCAGCGCCCCCGACTTGACCGGGGAGCTGTTTTTT. Drawing the rest from reference TRBV9 and TRBJ2-2, the complete variable domain is DSGVTQTPKHLITATGQRVTLRCSPRSGDLSVYWYQQSLDQGLQFLIQYYNGEERAKGNILERFSAQQFPDLHSELNLSSLELGDSALYFCASSAPDLTGELFFGEGSRLTVL.

The CDR3 reads CASSLQGLGGTDTQYF. CDR3 nucleotides: TGCGCCAGCAGCCTTCAGGGGCTTGGCGGCACAGATACGCAGTATTTT. The chain recombines TRBV5-1 with TRBJ2-3, with D possibly matching TRBD1 (6 bases). V was cut by 4 bases and J by 1 base, with 16 bases left in between. This CDR3 is 16 amino acids long. Germline V gene lookup returns CDR1 SGHRS and CDR2 YFSETQ.

This chain uses TRBV9 with TRBJ2-1; D possibly corresponds to TRBD2 (5 bases). Trimming removed 5 bases at V and 5 bases at J, with 11 bases between. Germline loops: CDR1 SGDLS, CDR2 YYNGEE. This CDR3 has 13 residues. CDR3 nucleotides: TGTGCCAGCAGTCCCTCGGGAAACAATGAGCAGTTCTTC. This codes for CASSPSGNNEQFF.

Written as DNA, the CDR3 is TGTGCCAGCAGCCAAACCTCGGGGACTGAAGCTTTCTTT. Amino acid sequence: CASSQTSGTEAFF. The chain recombines TRBV11-3 with TRBJ1-1; D is uncertain. The germline V gene has CDR1 SGHNT and CDR2 YENEEA. The CDR3 totals 13 residues. V was trimmed by 5 bases and J by 5 bases, leaving 12 bases between them.

The chain combines TRBV28 with TRBJ2-7, with 7 bases lining up with TRBD1. Germline V CDR1 and CDR2: MDHEN, SYDVKM. V dropped 6 bases and J dropped 5; count of bases not matched to a gene: 7. The CDR3 extends over 13 amino acids. The DNA of the CDR3 is TGTGCCAGCAGGTCCGGGACAGACCACGAGCAGTACTTC. Protein product: CASRSGTDHEQYF.

With regard to this clone: Sequence at one end of the junction differs from germline and may be a read error. The chain carries TRBV6-1 and TRBJ2-7, with D unclear. This CDR3 spans 12 amino acids. Germline V lookup: CDR1 MNHNS, CDR2 SASEGT. DNA for the CDR3: TGTGCCAGCAGTGAAGTTGTCGGTGTGCGACTTTTC. It codes for CASSEVVGVRLF.

V and J are TRBV5-6 and TRBJ2-3; D is undetermined. The CDR3 is made up of 14 amino acids. V lost 2 bases to trimming and J lost 4 bases, with 11 bases between them. Germline lookup yields CDR1 SGHDT and CDR2 YYEEEE. DNA for the CDR3: TGTGCCAGCAGCTTACCGCCGGTAGCAGATACGCAGTATTTT. This gives the protein CASSLPPVADTQYF.

This sequence joins TRBV5-1 and TRBJ2-7; D unclear. V was shortened by 4 bases and J by 3 bases, with 11 bases between the two germline ends. Germline V gives CDR1 SGHRS, CDR2 YFSETQ. The CDR3 has 13 residues. CDR3 in amino acids: CASSHVGDYEQYF. CDR3 sequence (DNA): TGCGCCAGCAGCCACGTAGGAGACTACGAGCAGTACTTC.

The rearrangement links TRBV2 to TRBJ2-7; possible D gene TRBD1, 6 bases. V dropped 7 bases and J dropped 2 bases, with 12 bases sitting between them. The germline gives CDR1 SNHLY, CDR2 FYNNEI. The CDR3 extends over 13 amino acids. The CDR3 loop reads CASKGEWTYEQYF. Here the CDR3 DNA reads TGTGCCAGCAAGGGGGAGTGGACCTACGAGCAGTACTTC.

The chain uses TRBV28 and TRBJ2-7; a weak D match, TRBD2 (6 bases). The CDR3 has 12 amino acids. Trimming took off 8 bases at V and 0 bases at J, with 8 bases between the two ends. The V gene's germline CDR1 is MDHEN and CDR2 SYDVKM. This CDR3 reads CASAGSSYEQYF. The DNA for the CDR3 is TGTGCCAGCGCGGGGTCCTCCTACGAGCAGTACTTC. The full variable domain, rest sourced from reference TRBV28 and TRBJ2-7, is DVKVTQSSRYLVKRTGEKVFLECVQDMDHENMFWYRQDPGLGLRLIYFSYDVKMKEKGDIPEGYSVSREKKERFSLILESASTNQTSMYLCASAGSSYEQYFGPGTRLTVT.

J is TRBJ1-1 and V is TRBV7-9, with 7 bases lining up with TRBD1. This CDR3 is 13 amino acids long. Germline V lookup: CDR1 SEHNR, CDR2 FQNEAQ (reference sequence). Germline trimming cut 4 bases from V and 4 bases from J; bases unmatched to any gene: 3. The CDR3 bases are TGTGCCAGCAGCTACAGGGGCGGCACTGAAGCTTTCTTT. This translates into CASSYRGGTEAFF.

The rearrangement uses TRBV7-8 and TRBJ1-6; D not resolved. The V end was cut by 3 bases, the J end by 9 bases, with 15 bases between. The germline CDR1 and CDR2 sequences are SGHVS and FQNEAQ. This CDR3 spans 15 amino acids. The CDR3 region is CASSFREGSGSPLHF. The CDR3, as DNA: TGTGCCAGCAGCTTCCGGGAAGGATCTGGTTCACCCCTCCACTTT. The whole variable domain, remainder taken from reference TRBV7-8 and TRBJ1-6, is GAGVSQSPRYKVAKRGQDVALRCDPISGHVSLFWYQQALGQGPEFLTYFQNEAQLDKSGLPSDRFFAERPEGSVSTLKIQRTQQEDSAVYLCASSFREGSGSPLHFGNGTRLTVT.

The chain uses TRBV7-9 and TRBJ2-7; 10 nucleotides match TRBD2. CDR1 is SEHNR and CDR2 is FQNEAQ in the germline V gene (reference sequence). Losses at the gene ends were 2 bases for V and 4 bases for J; bases not matched to a gene: 8. The CDR3 consists of 16 residues. CDR3 sequence: CASSLKPSGSSYEQYF. The DNA of the CDR3 is TGTGCCAGCAGCTTAAAGCCTAGCGGGAGTTCTTACGAGCAGTACTTC.

The chain couples TRBV2 to TRBJ2-7; TRBD1 is a possible D gene (6 bases). Germline CDR1 SNHLY, CDR2 FYNNEI. This CDR3 has 12 residues. V shed 7 bases and J shed 5 bases, with 12 bases lying between them. CDR3 region: CASTAGGDEQYF. The CDR3 DNA follows: TGTGCCAGCACCGCTGGGGGCGACGAGCAGTACTTC. The full variable domain, in which reference TRBV2 and TRBJ2-7 provide the parts outside the CDR3, is EPEVTQTPSHQVTQMGQEVILRCVPISNHLYFYWYRQILGQKVEFLVSFYNNEISEKSEIFDDQFSVERPDGSNFTLKIRSTKLEDSAMYFCASTAGGDEQYFGPGTRLTVT.

The chain's CDR3 is CATSRDMRTGIEQYF. The CDR3 region has the DNA TGTGCCACCAGCAGAGATATGCGGACAGGGATCGAGCAGTACTTC. The rearrangement uses TRBV15 and TRBJ2-7; 8 nucleotides line up with TRBD1. The CDR3 runs to 15 residues. Per germline, CDR1 LNHNV and CDR2 YYDKDF (reference sequence). Trimming took 0 bases from V and 6 from J; bases not matched to a gene: 7.

The rearrangement joins TRBV5-1 to TRBJ1-3; D is unresolved. The CDR3 has 15 amino acids. Per the germline V gene, CDR1 is SGHRS and CDR2 is YFSETQ. V was pared by 3 bases and J by 0 bases, with 10 bases between. CDR3 nucleotides: TGCGCCAGCAGCTGGACCGGGGTCTCTGGAAACACCATATATTTT. This translates into CASSWTGVSGNTIYF.

V gene TRBV28 combines with J gene TRBJ1-4, with unresolved D. Looked up from germline, CDR1 is MDHEN and CDR2 is SYDVKM. Trimming removed 8 bases at V and 15 bases at J, with 19 bases between. The CDR3 runs to 12 residues. CDR3 amino acids: CASETEGSGVFF. The CDR3 coding sequence is TGTGCCAGCGAAACCGAAGGGAGCGGGGTGTTTTTT.

The chain links TRBV27 to TRBJ2-3; D call uncertain. Germline V gene sequence: CDR1 MNHEY, CDR2 SMNVEV (reference sequence). Trimming stripped 2 bases from V and 0 bases from J, with 9 bases between. This CDR3 has 15 amino acids. In DNA, the CDR3 is TGTGCCAGCAGTTTACTGGCCCCTAGCACAGATACGCAGTATTTT. Amino acids: CASSLLAPSTDTQYF.

This clone turned up a few times. V is TRBV2 and J is TRBJ1-4, with D perhaps matching TRBD1 (5 bases). The CDR3 length is 14 residues. CDR1 and CDR2 (germline): SNHLY, FYNNEI. Trimming cost V 6 bases and J 4 bases, with 12 bases left between them. The CDR3 DNA reads TGTGCCAGCAGGGAGACAGCCATTAATGAAAAACTGTTTTTT. This gives the protein CASRETAINEKLFF.